The present T cell receptor beta chain was sequenced within a study of radiotherapy plus CTLA-4 blockade in lung cancer. Across the study: Among patients, around 19% showed objective responses, and approximately 30% had disease control. General observations from the study: Tumor-derived TCR clones expanded in blood after radiotherapy plus ipilimumab.

Only in-frame clones appear in the TCRdb table, and some are missing; sequencing was by immunoSEQ multiplex PCR. The table lists roughly 80,000 clones, around 78% of them singletons, with 4% in the top ten. Germline V lookup: CDR1 SGHVS, CDR2 FQNEAQ. V shed 5 bases and J 7 bases; nucleotides not matched to a gene: 5. The CDR3 loop spans 13 amino acids. A remark on this clone: Its antigen is still unknown.

The source material was peripheral blood, sampled from a patient treated with radiotherapy plus ipilimumab. V gene TRBV7-8 combines with J gene TRBJ2-1, with 7 bases that match TRBD2. This receptor was taken from a human donor with non-small cell lung cancer who had a partial response to radiotherapy plus ipilimumab. Some clones in this sample may be carry-over from other donors' samples. The CDR3 sequence: CASSPWTRNEQFF. CDR3 nucleotide sequence: TGTGCCAGCAGCCCCTGGACTAGGAATGAGCAGTTCTTC.